The clone carrying this T cell receptor beta chain turned up a few times. Its target is not known. These data originate in a study of T cell repertoires in cytomegalovirus infection. MiXCR was run by TCRdb on the reads, yielding one entry per CDR3 protein. The table has around 130,000 distinct CDR3 sequences, around 25% seen once; the top ten hold approximately 35%. Germline values: CDR1 LNHDA, CDR2 SQIVND (reference sequence). CDR3 length equals 14 residues. The ends were cut back, 6 bases at V and 0 bases at J, with 6 bases in the middle. Sample: PBMCs, sequenced either directly or after in vitro stimulation (not recorded which). The chain combines TRBV19 with TRBJ2-6, with D hard to call. The TCR was taken from a human donor in good health (CMV status not recorded). Some clones in this sample may be carry-over from other donors' samples. Here the CDR3 reads CASREGSGANVLTF. CDR3 nucleotides: TGTGCCAGTAGGGAAGGCTCTGGGGCCAACGTCCTGACTTTC.